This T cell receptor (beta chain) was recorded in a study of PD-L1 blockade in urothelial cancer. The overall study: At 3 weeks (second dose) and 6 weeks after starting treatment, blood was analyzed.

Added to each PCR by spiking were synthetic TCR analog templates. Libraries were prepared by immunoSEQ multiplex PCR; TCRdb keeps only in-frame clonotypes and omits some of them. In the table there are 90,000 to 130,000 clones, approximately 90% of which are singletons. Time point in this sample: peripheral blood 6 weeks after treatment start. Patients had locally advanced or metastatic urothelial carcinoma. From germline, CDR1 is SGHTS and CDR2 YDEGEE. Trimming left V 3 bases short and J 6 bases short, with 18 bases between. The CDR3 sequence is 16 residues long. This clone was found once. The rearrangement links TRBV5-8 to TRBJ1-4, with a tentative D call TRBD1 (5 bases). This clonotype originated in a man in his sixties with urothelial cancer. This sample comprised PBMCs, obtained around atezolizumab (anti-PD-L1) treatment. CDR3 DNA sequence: TGTGCCAGCAGCTCGGTCCATGGGGCGCGTTATGAAAAACTGTTTTTT. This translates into CASSSVHGARYEKLFF.